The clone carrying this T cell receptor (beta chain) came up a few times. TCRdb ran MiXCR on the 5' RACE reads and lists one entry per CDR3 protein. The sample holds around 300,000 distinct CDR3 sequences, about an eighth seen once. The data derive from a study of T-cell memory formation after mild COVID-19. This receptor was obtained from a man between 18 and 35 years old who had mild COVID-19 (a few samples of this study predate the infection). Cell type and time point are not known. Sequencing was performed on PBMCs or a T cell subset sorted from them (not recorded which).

The CDR3 protein is CASSDRGLAGQPQHF. The CDR3 DNA reads TGCGCCAGCAGCGATAGGGGGCTAGCGGGTCAGCCCCAGCATTTT. The chain links TRBV4-1 to TRBJ1-5; 7 bases line up with TRBD1. J was trimmed by 6 bases and V by 5 bases; bases with no gene match: 10. The germline V gene encodes CDR1 MGHRA and CDR2 YSYEKL. The CDR3 totals 15 residues.